The present TCR beta chain was sequenced within a study of blood T cell repertoires in COVID-19. Study summary: COVID-19 samples collected from the United States, Italy and Spain covered acute and convalescent phases. T cells, B-cell-depleted T cells, or PBMCs provided the cDNA or gDNA that served as material.

Original analysis: The authors estimated nucleated cell counts from reference gene primer amplification. Only in-frame clones appear in the TCRdb table, and some are missing; sequencing was by immunoSEQ multiplex PCR. V and J calls and clone size are as listed in that table; D and trimming were resolved from the DNA. The profile covers approximately 100,000 clones, with approximately 92% appearing a single time and roughly 5.6% taken by the ten largest. The J segment lost 12 bases and the V segment lost 6 bases, leaving 7 bases of the junction unmatched. CDR1 is MNHNY, CDR2 SVGAGI, per germline (reference sequence). This CDR3 region has 12 residues.

The chain links TRBV6-6 to TRBJ2-7; 11 positions agree with TRBD1. Sequencing was performed on peripheral blood. The source of this sequence is a middle-aged man with active COVID-19. CDR3 loop: CASRKGQGEAYF. CDR3 nucleotides: TGTGCCAGCAGGAAGGGACAGGGGGAGGCGTACTTC.